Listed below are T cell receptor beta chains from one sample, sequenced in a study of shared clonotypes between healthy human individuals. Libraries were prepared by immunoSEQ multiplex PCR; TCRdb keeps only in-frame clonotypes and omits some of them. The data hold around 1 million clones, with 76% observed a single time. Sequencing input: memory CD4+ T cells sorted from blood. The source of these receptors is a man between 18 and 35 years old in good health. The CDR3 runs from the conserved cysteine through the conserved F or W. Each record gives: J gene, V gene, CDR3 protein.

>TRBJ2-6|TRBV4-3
CASSRDQPGQGAPGANVLTF
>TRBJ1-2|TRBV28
CAIQGAQSNYGYTF
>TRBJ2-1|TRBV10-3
CAISYKTGEGHDEQFF
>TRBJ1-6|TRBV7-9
CASSLRQNNSPLHF
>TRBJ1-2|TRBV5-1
CASSLDRGGGYTF
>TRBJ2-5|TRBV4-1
CASSQDQTSGTLQETQYF
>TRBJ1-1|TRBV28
CASSLFVSAEAFF
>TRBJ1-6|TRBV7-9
CASSLGGANSPLHF
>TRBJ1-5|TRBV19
CASSIVRGPGFGRNQPQHF
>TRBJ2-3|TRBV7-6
CASSPPGQATDTQYF
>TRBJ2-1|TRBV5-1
CASSLASGSSYNEQFF
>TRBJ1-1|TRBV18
CASSPQNEAFF
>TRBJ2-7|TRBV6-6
CASSYIGSEQYF
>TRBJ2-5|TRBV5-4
CASSFDRETQYF
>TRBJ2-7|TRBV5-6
CASSKRIGYGEQYF
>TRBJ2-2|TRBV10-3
CAISAGAKNTGELFF